These 23 T cell receptor beta chains share one sample of origin, sequenced in a study of blood T cells in healthy people across ages. Primers used in a second PCR of about 7 to 12 cycles were a sample-barcoded 5' primer and a J-beta primer mix. TCRdb passed the 5' RACE reads through MiXCR, listing each CDR3 protein once. The sample records about a million distinct CDR3 sequences, under 40% being singletons. The sequenced material came from blood. All receptors come from a man younger than 35 in good health.

The V and J genes are TRBV4-1 and TRBJ2-3, with 9 nucleotides matching TRBD2. This CDR3 is built from 13 residues. Germline assignment: CDR1 MGHRA and CDR2 YSYEKL. V lost 0 bases to trimming and J lost 13 bases; unmatched junction nucleotides: 5. The CDR3 here is CASSQDRLAVEYF. The CDR3 DNA reads TGCGCCAGCAGCCAAGATCGACTAGCGGTAGAGTATTTT.

This rearrangement joins TRBV20-1 to TRBJ2-3, with TRBD1 as a possible D gene (6 bases). This CDR3 region has 12 residues. In germline, CDR1 is DFQATT, CDR2 SNEGSKA (reference sequence). The germline V and J ends were trimmed by 5 bases and 6 bases, with 12 bases remaining between them. The CDR3 loop is CSADRRRDTQYF. Here the CDR3 DNA reads TGCAGTGCTGACAGGAGAAGGGATACGCAGTATTTT.

The chain has TRBV2 and TRBJ2-3, with 8 bases aligning to TRBD1. This CDR3 comprises 15 residues. Germline loops: CDR1 SNHLY, CDR2 FYNNEI. V trimming: 4 bases; J trimming: 2 bases; junction bases outside the gene matches: 5. The CDR3 here is CASSVGTGITDTQYF. DNA for the CDR3: TGTGCCAGCAGTGTAGGGACAGGAATCACAGATACGCAGTATTTT.

This clonotype was recorded a few times. The chain links TRBV5-1 to TRBJ2-1; weak D call: TRBD2 (5 bases). The CDR3 is 13 amino acids. From germline, CDR1 is SGHRS and CDR2 YFSETQ. Trimming stripped 2 bases from V and 9 bases from J, with 12 bases between. The CDR3 region has the DNA TGCGCCAGCAGCTTCCTAGCCCTCAGTGAGCAGTTCTTC. Amino acid sequence: CASSFLALSEQFF. Supplemented by reference TRBV5-1 and TRBJ2-1, the full variable domain reads KAGVTQTPRYLIKTRGQQVTLSCSPISGHRSVSWYQQTPGQGLQFLFEYFSETQRNKGNFPGRFSGRQFSNSRSEMNVSTLELGDSALYLCASSFLALSEQFFGPGTRLTVL.

This chain links TRBV6-5 with TRBJ2-1, with a tentative D call TRBD2 (5 bases). The CDR3 totals 14 residues. Trimming stripped 5 bases from V and 5 bases from J, with 13 bases between. Germline V lookup: CDR1 MNHEY, CDR2 SVGAGI. The CDR3 sequence is CASSPPGRNNEQFF. In DNA, the CDR3 is TGTGCCAGCAGTCCCCCGGGGAGAAACAATGAGCAGTTCTTC.

This chain joins TRBV10-3 and TRBJ2-1, with 7 bases lining up with TRBD1. The CDR3 extends over 16 amino acids. The germline V gene encodes CDR1 ENHRY and CDR2 SYGVKD. The V segment lost 0 bases and the J segment 3 bases; nucleotides outside the gene matches: 5. Here the CDR3 DNA reads TGTGCCATCAGTGAGTCCGGGACAGTTAACTACAATGAGCAGTTCTTC. As protein: CAISESGTVNYNEQFF.

V usage is TRBV25-1 and J usage is TRBJ1-1; D is unresolved. The CDR3 loop spans 12 amino acids. Germline-derived CDR1 and CDR2 are MGHDK and SYGVNS. Trimming stripped 4 bases from V and 4 bases from J, with 7 bases between. CDR3 region: CASSATFTEAFF. The CDR3 nucleotides are TGTGCCAGCAGTGCCACATTCACTGAAGCTTTCTTT.

The rearrangement links TRBV10-3 to TRBJ1-4, with D unresolved. The V and J ends lost 4 bases and 5 bases respectively, with 8 bases between them. CDR1 is ENHRY and CDR2 is SYGVKD in the germline V gene. The CDR3 runs 13 residues. The CDR3 loop reads CAISARTNEKLFF. CDR3 bases: TGTGCCATCAGTGCACGGACGAATGAAAAACTGTTTTTT.

Comment on this clonotype: This may come from a read error, since a much larger clone is one base off. The chain joins TRBV6-6 to TRBJ2-7; D is ambiguous. This CDR3 has 14 amino acids. Germline CDR1 reads MNHNY; CDR2 reads SVGAGI (reference sequence). DNA for the CDR3: TGTGCCAGCAGTGACTCAGGAGACTCCTACGAGCAGTACTTC. It codes for CASSDSGDSYEQYF.

J is TRBJ2-5 and V is TRBV10-3; a possible D gene is TRBD1 (6 bases). The V gene's germline CDR1 is ENHRY and CDR2 SYGVKD. This CDR3 contains 16 residues. V dropped 0 bases and J dropped 11 bases, with 22 bases sitting between them. CDR3 loop: CAISESKGLGGNEQYF. The CDR3 region has the DNA TGTGCCATCAGTGAGTCGAAAGGGCTTGGGGGCAATGAGCAGTACTTC.

The chain employs TRBV6-5 and TRBJ2-3, with D uncertain. V lost 2 bases and J lost 0, with 6 bases in between. From germline, CDR1 is MNHEY and CDR2 SVGAGI. This CDR3 spans 14 amino acids. This chain's CDR3 is CASSYEESTDTQYF. Written as DNA, the CDR3 is TGTGCCAGCAGTTACGAGGAGAGCACAGATACGCAGTATTTT.

There are many counts of this clonotype. The chain recombines TRBV6-2 or TRBV6-3 with TRBJ2-5, with 8 bases identical to TRBD1. There are 15 residues in the CDR3. Per the germline V gene, CDR1 is MNHEY and CDR2 is SVGEGT. J lost 1 base, V lost 5 bases, and 6 bases had no gene match. The CDR3 loop reads CASSLGTGLQETQYF. CDR3 bases: TGTGCCAGCAGTCTCGGGACAGGACTCCAAGAGACCCAGTACTTC.

V and J are TRBV12-3 or TRBV12-4 and TRBJ1-1; 7 bases are shared with TRBD1. Trimming at V came to 7 bases and at J to 0 bases, leaving 5 bases not matched to a gene. The CDR3 extends over 14 amino acids. The CDR3 loop reads CASNPGQMNTEAFF. DNA for the CDR3: TGTGCCAGCAACCCGGGACAGATGAACACTGAAGCTTTCTTT.

Only one count was recorded for this clonotype. J is TRBJ2-5 and V is TRBV4-3; D not certain. Germline values: CDR1 LGHNA, CDR2 YSLEER. Trimming pared 0 bases from V and 11 bases from J, leaving 19 bases between. The CDR3 length is 15 residues. The CDR3 loop reads CASSQDGPDYNEQYF. CDR3 nucleotide sequence: TGCGCCAGCAGCCAAGACGGGCCAGATTACAATGAGCAGTACTTC.

This chain connects TRBV5-6 to TRBJ2-7; the D gene is possibly TRBD1 (6 bases). CDR1 SGHDT and CDR2 YYEEEE come from the germline V gene. Deletions cut 4 bases from V and 7 bases from J, with 24 bases between. The CDR3 is 16 amino acids. In nucleotides, the CDR3 is TGTGCCAGCAGCCGAAGTGACAGGCCCTCCTACAATGAGCAGTACTTC. Translated, it gives CASSRSDRPSYNEQYF.

This clonotype has at least ten counts. The chain employs TRBV9 and TRBJ2-7; 7 bases fit TRBD2. The CDR3 covers 15 residues. Germline trimming cut 0 bases from V and 0 bases from J; bases unmatched to any gene: 3. Germline V gene lookup returns CDR1 SGDLS and CDR2 YYNGEE. The CDR3 DNA sequence: TGTGCCAGCAGCGTAGGACTAGCCTCCTCCTACGAGCAGTACTTC. It is translated as CASSVGLASSYEQYF.

The V and J genes are TRBV2 and TRBJ2-3; D call uncertain. Germline CDR1 reads SNHLY; CDR2 reads FYNNEI. This CDR3 has 13 residues. V was cut by 8 bases and J by 3 bases, with 12 bases left in between. The CDR3, as DNA: TGTGCCAGCGAACACGTCTCGACAGATACGCAGTATTTT. Translation: CASEHVSTDTQYF.

As concerns this clonotype: This may come from a read error, since a much larger clone is one base off. This chain connects TRBV4-2 to TRBJ2-5, with D perhaps matching TRBD1 (6 bases). Germline CDR1 reads LGHNA; CDR2 reads YNFKEQ. This CDR3 region has 15 residues. The CDR3 DNA follows: TGTGCCAGCAGCCAAGTGCAACGGGGACAAGAGACCCGGTACTTC. Its translation is CASSQVQRGQETRYF.

The chain is built from TRBV10-3 and TRBJ1-1; D gene unclear. Trimming cost V 10 bases and J 8 bases, with 20 bases left between them. This CDR3 spans 13 amino acids. Germline lookup yields CDR1 ENHRY and CDR2 SYGVKD. The CDR3 spells CASSEHSGLEAFF. Here the CDR3 DNA reads TGTGCCAGCTCAGAACATTCGGGCTTGGAAGCTTTCTTT.

V and J are TRBV28 and TRBJ1-1; D gene ambiguous. The V gene lost 6 bases and the J gene lost 7 bases, with 12 bases spanning the gap. CDR1 and CDR2 from the germline V gene are MDHEN and SYDVKM. This CDR3 has 12 amino acids. The CDR3 sequence: CASRAQRSEAFF. In nucleotides, the CDR3 is TGTGCCAGCAGGGCCCAAAGAAGTGAAGCTTTCTTT.

J is TRBJ2-5 and V is TRBV20-1, with D perhaps matching TRBD2 (6 bases). The germline CDR1 and CDR2 sequences are DFQATT and SNEGSKA (reference sequence). The length of the CDR3 is 13 residues. Trimming stripped 5 bases from V and 0 bases from J, with 10 bases between. The CDR3 nucleotides are TGCAGTGCTTGGACTATTTACCAAGAGACCCAGTACTTC. This encodes CSAWTIYQETQYF.

The chain couples TRBV5-1 to TRBJ2-1; D is undetermined. Germline values: CDR1 SGHRS, CDR2 YFSETQ. The V and J ends lost 1 base and 2 bases respectively, with 7 bases between them. This CDR3 region has 14 residues. CDR3 protein: CASSLPSTYNEQFF. For the CDR3, the DNA is TGCGCCAGCAGCTTGCCCTCAACCTACAATGAGCAGTTCTTC.

This chain uses TRBV24-1 with TRBJ2-5, with TRBD2 as a possible D gene (5 bases). V gave up 10 bases and J gave up 11 bases, with 16 bases separating them. There are 11 residues in the CDR3. Germline V lookup: CDR1 KGHDR, CDR2 SFDVKD. The CDR3 region has the DNA TGTGCCACGGGGAGCTACAATGAGCAGTACTTC. Its protein is CATGSYNEQYF.